These 12 T cell receptor beta chains share one sample of origin, sequenced in a study of PD-L1 blockade in urothelial cancer (TCRdb year 2017). The sample's time point label, in plain terms: pretreatment peripheral blood. The protocol used for the library was the immunoSEQ multiplex PCR assay. The clones in this table, taken by TCRdb from immuneACCESS, are in-frame only. Not every clone is retained; where verified, under half of the shortfall comes from an unresolved V gene, and the cause of the rest is unknown. This sample gives approximately 50,000 clones in total; around 83% of them show up just once. The ten largest clones add up to approximately 2% of the sample. This specimen consisted of PBMCs, obtained around atezolizumab (anti-PD-L1) treatment. Source of these receptors: a man aged 50 or older with urothelial cancer.

The chain uses TRBV4-1 and TRBJ1-2; tentative D call: TRBD1 (5 bases). V was pared by 1 base and J by 4 bases, with 10 bases between. The CDR3 runs 14 residues. Germline CDR1 is MGHRA and CDR2 is YSYEKL. CDR3 region: CASSQVQQVYGYTF. DNA for the CDR3: TGCGCCAGCAGCCAAGTTCAACAGGTCTATGGCTACACCTTC.

The rearrangement joins TRBV7-9 to TRBJ2-2; D perhaps matches TRBD1 (6 bases). Germline lookup yields CDR1 SEHNR and CDR2 FQNEAQ (reference sequence). Trimming left V 6 bases short and J 4 bases short, with 12 bases between. The length of the CDR3 is 14 residues. The CDR3 DNA reads as TGTGCCAGCAGTTCCAGGGGCCCCACCGGGGAGCTGTTTTTT. Translating it yields CASSSRGPTGELFF.

J is TRBJ1-6 and V is TRBV5-1; no clear D gene. Per germline, CDR1 SGHRS and CDR2 YFSETQ. This CDR3 region has 15 residues. Trimming removed 4 bases at V and 2 bases at J, with 10 bases between. The CDR3 protein is CASSPEAAYNSPLHF. The CDR3 coding sequence is TGCGCCAGCAGCCCCGAAGCGGCCTATAATTCACCCCTCCACTTT.

V and J are TRBV11-2 and TRBJ2-1, with 8 bases aligning to TRBD1. Germline CDR1 SGHAT, CDR2 FQNNGV. This CDR3 has 15 residues. V dropped 0 bases and J dropped 11; count of bases not matched to a gene: 9. The CDR3 is CASSLEVRQGTQQFF. The CDR3 DNA is TGTGCCAGCAGCTTAGAAGTCCGACAGGGGACACAGCAGTTCTTC.

The chain carries TRBV6-1 and TRBJ2-5; TRBD1 matches at 7 bases. This CDR3 comprises 13 residues. CDR1 is MNHNS and CDR2 is SASEGT in the germline V gene. The V gene end was trimmed by 6 bases and the J gene end by 1 base; junction bases not matched to a gene: 2. The CDR3 is CASRGQIQETQYF. The CDR3 DNA follows: TGTGCCAGCAGGGGACAGATCCAAGAGACCCAGTACTTC.

As regards this clone: Other DNA variants within this sample encode the same CDR3. The V call is TRBV27, the J call TRBJ1-2; D is perhaps TRBD1 (6 bases). V shed 4 bases and J shed 14 bases, with 20 bases lying between them. The germline V gene encodes CDR1 MNHEY and CDR2 SMNVEV (reference sequence). The CDR3 contains 13 residues. The CDR3 protein is CASSSKIRDIETF. In DNA form, the CDR3 reads TGTGCCAGCAGTTCGAAAATCCGGGACATCGAAACCTTC.

This chain uses TRBV6-1 with TRBJ1-2; D gene ambiguous. Germline loops: CDR1 MNHNS, CDR2 SASEGT. The CDR3 has 12 amino acids. With 6 bases removed from V and 4 bases from J, the gap between germline ends came to 9 bases. CDR3 sequence: CASSPRVYGYTF. Here the CDR3 DNA reads TGTGCCAGCAGCCCGAGGGTCTATGGCTACACCTTC.

This clone was observed a handful of times. V gene TRBV6-5 combines with J gene TRBJ1-1; D not resolved. Per the germline V gene, CDR1 is MNHEY and CDR2 is SVGAGI. This CDR3 has 14 residues. The V and J ends lost 6 bases and 1 base respectively, with 12 bases between them. For the CDR3, the DNA is TGTGCCAGCAGCCCCTCTGGAGGGAACACTGAAGCTTTCTTT. It yields the protein CASSPSGGNTEAFF.

The rearrangement links TRBV6-6 to TRBJ1-5; D is possibly TRBD1 (5 bases). Deletions cut 8 bases from V and 6 bases from J, with 17 bases between. CDR1 is MNHNY and CDR2 is SVGAGI in the germline V gene (reference sequence). The CDR3 runs to 14 residues. Here the CDR3 DNA reads TGTGCCAGCCCCAGGGCGCCGGGGGGTCAGCCCCAGCATTTT. It encodes CASPRAPGGQPQHF.

This chain uses TRBV5-1 with TRBJ2-1; 9 bases are a match to TRBD2. V was clipped by 5 bases and J by 2 bases; unmatched bases: 5. This CDR3 has 15 residues. CDR1 and CDR2 (germline): SGHRS, YFSETQ. The CDR3 region is CASRLAGATYNEQFF. The CDR3 nucleotides are TGCGCCAGCAGATTAGCGGGGGCCACCTACAATGAGCAGTTCTTC.

This chain uses TRBV28 with TRBJ2-3, with 12 bases lining up with TRBD2. This CDR3 is built from 16 residues. V was clipped by 4 bases and J by 2 bases; unmatched bases: 4. Germline CDR1 reads MDHEN; CDR2 reads SYDVKM. CDR3 protein: CASSSGLAGLTDTQYF. The CDR3 coding sequence is TGTGCCAGCAGTTCTGGACTAGCGGGGCTCACAGATACGCAGTATTTT.

V is TRBV7-8 and J is TRBJ2-7, with 8 bases that match TRBD2. This CDR3 contains 15 residues. CDR1 and CDR2 from the germline V gene are SGHVS and FQNEAQ. The V segment lost 2 bases and the J segment 2 bases; nucleotides outside the gene matches: 5. The chain's CDR3 is CASSLSGSRTYEQYF. CDR3 DNA: TGTGCCAGCAGCTTAAGCGGGAGTCGCACCTACGAGCAGTACTTC.